This T cell receptor (beta chain) was sequenced for a study of blood T cell repertoires in COVID-19. The assay was immunoSEQ multiplex PCR, and TCRdb's table has in-frame clones only and misses some. The sample consists of roughly 190,000 clones, roughly 92% of them appearing once. The CDR3 extends over 15 amino acids. From germline, CDR1 is MNHEY and CDR2 SMNVEV (reference sequence). The V end was cut by 3 bases, the J end by 4 bases, with 15 bases between. Sequencing was performed on peripheral blood. The TCR was taken from a man aged 25 to 45 with COVID-19, enrolled during active disease. The chain uses TRBV27 and TRBJ1-2, with TRBD1 as a possible D gene (6 bases). CDR3 region: CASSLAGAETYGYTF. CDR3 DNA: TGTGCCAGCAGTTTGGCGGGGGCCGAGACCTATGGCTACACCTTC.